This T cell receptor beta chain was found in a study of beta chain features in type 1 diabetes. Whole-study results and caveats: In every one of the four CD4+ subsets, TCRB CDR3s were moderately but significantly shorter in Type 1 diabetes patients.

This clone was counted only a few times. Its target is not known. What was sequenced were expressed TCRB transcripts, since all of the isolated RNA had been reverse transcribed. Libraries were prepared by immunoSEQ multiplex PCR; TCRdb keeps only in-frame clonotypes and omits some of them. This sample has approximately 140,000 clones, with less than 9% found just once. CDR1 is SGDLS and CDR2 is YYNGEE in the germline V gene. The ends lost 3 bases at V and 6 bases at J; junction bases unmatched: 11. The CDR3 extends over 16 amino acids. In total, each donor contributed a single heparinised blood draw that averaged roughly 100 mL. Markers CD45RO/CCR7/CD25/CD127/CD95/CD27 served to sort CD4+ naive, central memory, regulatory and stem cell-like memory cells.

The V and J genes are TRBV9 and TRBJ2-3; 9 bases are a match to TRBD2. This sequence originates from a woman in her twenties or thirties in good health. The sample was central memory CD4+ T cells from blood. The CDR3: CASSGREGREGDTQYF. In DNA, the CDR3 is TGTGCCAGCAGCGGACGAGAGGGGCGGGAGGGCGATACGCAGTATTTT.